Each of the 21 T cell receptor beta chains below was sequenced from the same sample in a study of PD-L1 blockade in urothelial cancer. Indicated time point: peripheral blood 6 weeks after treatment start. Generated by immunoSEQ multiplex PCR, the TCRdb table keeps only in-frame clones and is missing some. This table has 100,000 to 150,000 clones, roughly 82% appearing once. Sequenced here: PBMCs, sampled around atezolizumab (anti-PD-L1) treatment. These receptors were taken from a man in his forties or fifties with urothelial cancer.

The chain couples TRBV19 to TRBJ2-2, with D uncertain. The CDR3 consists of 15 residues. Trimming pared 3 bases from V and 0 bases from J, leaving 8 bases between. CDR1 is LNHDA, CDR2 SQIVND, per germline (reference sequence). The CDR3 loop is CASSIHQTNTGELFF. The CDR3 coding sequence is TGTGCCAGTAGTATCCACCAGACGAACACCGGGGAGCTGTTTTTT.

V is TRBV28 and J is TRBJ1-1; D is perhaps TRBD1 (5 bases). The CDR3 contains 16 residues. Trimming shortened V by 5 bases and J by 4 bases, and 20 bases separated the two germline ends. Per the germline V gene, CDR1 is MDHEN and CDR2 is SYDVKM. Here the CDR3 reads CASSKQFPGSGTEAFF. CDR3 coding DNA: TGTGCCAGCAGTAAACAATTCCCAGGGTCGGGCACTGAAGCTTTCTTT.

This clone was observed once. The chain recombines TRBV7-9 with TRBJ1-4; D perhaps matches TRBD1 (5 bases). The germline gives CDR1 SEHNR, CDR2 FQNEAQ (reference sequence). V was cut by 5 bases and J by 8 bases, with 15 bases left in between. This CDR3 has 14 residues. CDR3 in DNA: TGTGCCAGCAGCCCCCTTGGGGCAGTGGAAAAACTGTTTTTT. Its protein product is CASSPLGAVEKLFF.

The rearrangement links TRBV29-1 to TRBJ2-2; 11 bases line up with TRBD1. V was pared by 4 bases and J by 6 bases, with 10 bases of the junction left unmatched. The germline V gene encodes CDR1 SQVTM and CDR2 ANQGSEA. The CDR3 spans 16 residues. The CDR3 loop is CSVAPRDRGLAGELFF. In DNA, the CDR3 is TGCAGCGTTGCCCCCCGGGACAGGGGGTTGGCCGGGGAGCTGTTTTTT.

The chain uses TRBV7-6 and TRBJ2-7; D uncertain. Germline V gene lookup returns CDR1 SGHVS and CDR2 FNYEAQ. The CDR3 has 16 amino acids. Between the trimmed V and J ends, which lost 1 base and 6 bases, there was a span of 19 bases. This CDR3 is CASSLGSTPQIGEQYF. As DNA, the CDR3 is TGTGCCAGCAGCTTAGGTTCGACTCCACAAATAGGCGAGCAGTACTTC.

J is TRBJ2-7 and V is TRBV14; 10 positions agree with TRBD2. CDR1 is SGHDN, CDR2 FVKESK, per germline. The V and J ends lost 1 base and 4 bases, in that order; junction bases with no gene match: 10. The CDR3 sequence is 17 residues long. CDR3 in amino acids: CASSQATSGEALYEQYF. The DNA for the CDR3 is TGTGCCAGCAGCCAAGCTACTAGCGGGGAGGCCTTGTACGAGCAGTACTTC. The whole variable domain, remainder taken from reference TRBV14 and TRBJ2-7, is EAGVTQFPSHSVIEKGQTVTLRCDPISGHDNLYWYRRVMGKEIKFLLHFVKESKQDESGMPNNRFLAERTGGTYSTLKVQPAELEDSGVYFCASSQATSGEALYEQYFGPGTRLTVT.

The chain couples TRBV9 to TRBJ1-1; D ambiguous. Looked up from germline, CDR1 is SGDLS and CDR2 is YYNGEE. CDR3 length: 13 residues. The germline V and J ends were trimmed by 2 bases and 3 bases, with 8 bases remaining between them. CDR3 nucleotides: TGTGCCAGCAGCGTCGGCGGGTACACTGAAGCTTTCTTT. This translates into CASSVGGYTEAFF.

The CDR3 spells CASSSGQRVNQPQHF. CDR3 coding DNA: TGTGCCAGCAGCTCCGGACAGAGGGTCAATCAGCCCCAGCATTTT. The chain couples TRBV7-9 to TRBJ1-5, with D maybe TRBD1 (6 bases). Germline V gene lookup returns CDR1 SEHNR and CDR2 FQNEAQ (reference sequence). This CDR3 spans 15 amino acids. V gave up 4 bases and J gave up 3 bases, with 13 bases separating them.

The chain is built from TRBV7-2 and TRBJ2-3; 11 bases are shared with TRBD2. CDR1 and CDR2 from the germline V gene are SGHTA and FQGNSA. Germline trimming cut 1 base from V and 12 bases from J; bases unmatched to any gene: 3. The CDR3 loop spans 13 amino acids. Written as DNA, the CDR3 is TGTGCCAGCAGCTTAGGACTAGCGGGATCTCAGTATTTT. This codes for CASSLGLAGSQYF.

In this sample, this clone turned up many times. At one end, the junction sequence differs from germline, possibly due to a read error. The rearrangement joins TRBV5-1 to TRBJ2-7, with TRBD2 identical over 8 bases. The CDR3 contains 14 residues. Germline-derived CDR1 and CDR2 are SGHRS and YFSETQ. The CDR3 DNA reads TGCGCCAGCAGTTTGGCGGGAGGCTCCTACGAGCAGTACTTC. The encoded protein is CASSLAGGSYEQYF.

V is TRBV5-1 and J is TRBJ2-7, with D possibly matching TRBD2 (6 bases). Trimming took off 4 bases at V and 4 bases at J, with 15 bases between the two ends. Germline values: CDR1 SGHRS, CDR2 YFSETQ. The length of the CDR3 is 14 residues. The CDR3 here is CASSEGTSSYEQYF. CDR3 sequence (DNA): TGCGCCAGCAGCGAGGGGACTTCAAGTTACGAGCAGTACTTC.

This clone was detected only once. The chain recombines TRBV21-1 with TRBJ2-7; TRBD2, the table's D call, lacks a check against the DNA. TRBV21-1 is a listed pseudogene. This CDR3 is built from 15 residues. The CDR3 DNA reads TGTGCCAGCAGCAAAGCGCTGATAGAGCATTGGGAGCAGTACTTC. Residues: CASSKALIEHWEQYF.

This chain links TRBV18 with TRBJ1-5; 8 bases are a match to TRBD1. The trim removed 0 bases at V and 2 bases at J, leaving 3 bases unmatched. Germline CDR1 and CDR2: KGHSH and LQKENI. The CDR3 spans 16 residues. CDR3 protein: CASSPPQGAGNQPQHF. CDR3 bases: TGTGCCAGCTCACCACCGCAGGGGGCAGGCAATCAGCCCCAGCATTTT.

The rearrangement uses TRBV2 and TRBJ2-7; D remains unclear. The CDR3 totals 13 residues. Germline assignment: CDR1 SNHLY and CDR2 FYNNEI. V lost 3 bases to trimming and J lost 2 bases, with 8 bases between them. This chain's CDR3 is CASSELEAYEQYF. The CDR3 DNA reads TGTGCCAGCAGTGAGTTAGAGGCCTACGAGCAGTACTTC.

The rearrangement uses TRBV2 and TRBJ1-6; 8 bases match TRBD1. The trim removed 5 bases at V and 8 bases at J, leaving 5 bases unmatched. This CDR3 is 14 amino acids long. The germline V gene has CDR1 SNHLY and CDR2 FYNNEI. CDR3 protein: CASSRRGRDSPLHF. CDR3 sequence (DNA): TGTGCCAGCAGTCGCAGGGGGCGCGATTCACCCCTCCACTTT.

The chain joins TRBV2 to TRBJ2-1; TRBD2 might be the D (5 bases). This CDR3 region has 14 residues. Looked up from germline, CDR1 is SNHLY and CDR2 is FYNNEI. V was shortened by 5 bases and J by 4 bases, with 12 bases between the two germline ends. This chain's CDR3 is CASSTRGDYNEQFF. The DNA for the CDR3 is TGTGCCAGCAGTACCCGGGGTGATTACAATGAGCAGTTCTTC.

The chain carries TRBV6-6 and TRBJ2-3, with 7 nucleotides matching TRBD2. V lost 10 bases and J lost 3; bases outside the gene matches: 13. This CDR3 has 15 residues. In germline, CDR1 is MNHNY, CDR2 SVGAGI (reference sequence). CDR3 bases: TGTGCCACCCTGTGGGGCGGGAGACTAACAGATACGCAGTATTTT. Its translation: CATLWGGRLTDTQYF.

The chain uses TRBV28 and TRBJ2-1; D is possibly TRBD2 (6 bases). The germline gives CDR1 MDHEN, CDR2 SYDVKM. The CDR3 spans 13 residues. V was clipped by 4 bases and J by 7 bases, with 11 bases between them. Here the CDR3 DNA reads TGTGCCAGCAGTTCCGGGAGTGGAAATGAGCAGTTCTTC. Protein product: CASSSGSGNEQFF.

This chain joins TRBV7-8 and TRBJ2-1; 11 bases align to TRBD2. V trimming: 4 bases; J trimming: 7 bases; junction bases outside the gene matches: 9. Germline V lookup: CDR1 SGHVS, CDR2 FQNEAQ. CDR3 size: 16 residues. The CDR3 is CASSSTLAGGRNEQFF. The CDR3 DNA is TGTGCCAGCAGCTCCACTCTAGCGGGAGGCCGGAATGAGCAGTTCTTC.

The CDR3 sequence is CASSSRFDRINTEAFF. CDR3 coding DNA: TGCGCCAGCAGCTCAAGATTCGACAGGATAAACACTGAAGCTTTCTTT. The chain has TRBV4-1 and TRBJ1-1; maybe TRBD1 (6 bases). Germline V CDR1 and CDR2: MGHRA, YSYEKL. V was clipped by 5 bases and J by 2 bases, with 18 bases between them. CDR3 size: 16 residues.

The V gene is TRBV19, the J gene TRBJ2-1; tentatively, D is TRBD2 (6 bases). This CDR3 is built from 17 residues. With 4 bases removed from V and 0 bases from J, the gap between germline ends came to 16 bases. Germline V gene data show CDR1 as LNHDA and CDR2 as SQIVND (reference sequence). Written as DNA, the CDR3 is TGTGCCAGTAGTAACCCACGGGACTCCAGCTCCTACAATGAGCAGTTCTTC. It yields the protein CASSNPRDSSSYNEQFF.